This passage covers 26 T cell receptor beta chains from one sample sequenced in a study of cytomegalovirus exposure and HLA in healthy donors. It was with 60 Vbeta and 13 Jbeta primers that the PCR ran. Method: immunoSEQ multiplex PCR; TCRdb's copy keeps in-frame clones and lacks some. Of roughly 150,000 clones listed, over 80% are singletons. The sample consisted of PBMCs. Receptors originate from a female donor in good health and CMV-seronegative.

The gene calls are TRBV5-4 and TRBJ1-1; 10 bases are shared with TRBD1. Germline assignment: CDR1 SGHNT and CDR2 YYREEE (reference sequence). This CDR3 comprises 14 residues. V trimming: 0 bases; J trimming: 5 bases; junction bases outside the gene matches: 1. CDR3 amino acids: CASSLGQGATEAFF. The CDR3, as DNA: TGTGCCAGCAGCTTGGGACAGGGGGCAACTGAAGCTTTCTTT.

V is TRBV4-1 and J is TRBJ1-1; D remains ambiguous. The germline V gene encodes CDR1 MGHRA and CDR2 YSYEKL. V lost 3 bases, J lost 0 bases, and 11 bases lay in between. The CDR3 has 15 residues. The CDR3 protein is CASSQPEYMNTEAFF. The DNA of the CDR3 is TGCGCCAGCAGCCAGCCCGAGTATATGAACACTGAAGCTTTCTTT.

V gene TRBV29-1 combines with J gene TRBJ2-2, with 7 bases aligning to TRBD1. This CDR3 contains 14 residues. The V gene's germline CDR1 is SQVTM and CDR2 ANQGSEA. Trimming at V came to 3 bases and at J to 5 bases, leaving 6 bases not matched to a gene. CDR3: CSVERQGSTGELFF. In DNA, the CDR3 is TGCAGCGTTGAGAGACAGGGTAGTACCGGGGAGCTGTTTTTT.

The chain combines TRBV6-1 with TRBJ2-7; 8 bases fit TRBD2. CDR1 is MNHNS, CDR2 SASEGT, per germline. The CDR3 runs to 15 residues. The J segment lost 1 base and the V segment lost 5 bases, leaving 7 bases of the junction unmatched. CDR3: CASSFELAESYEQYF. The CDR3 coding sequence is TGTGCCAGCAGTTTCGAACTAGCGGAATCCTACGAGCAGTACTTC.

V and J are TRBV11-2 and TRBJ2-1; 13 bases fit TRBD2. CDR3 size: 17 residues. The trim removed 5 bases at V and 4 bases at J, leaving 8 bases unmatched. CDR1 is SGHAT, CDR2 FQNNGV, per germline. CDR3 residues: CASSPWTSGSKYNEQFF. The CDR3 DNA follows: TGTGCCAGCAGCCCTTGGACTAGCGGGAGTAAGTACAATGAGCAGTTCTTC.

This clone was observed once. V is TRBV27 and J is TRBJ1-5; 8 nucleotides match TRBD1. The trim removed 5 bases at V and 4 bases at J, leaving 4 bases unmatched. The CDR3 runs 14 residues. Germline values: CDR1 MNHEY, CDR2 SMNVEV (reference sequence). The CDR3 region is CASSRQGLNQPQHF. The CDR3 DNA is TGTGCCAGCAGTCGACAGGGGCTGAATCAGCCCCAGCATTTT.

CDR3 DNA sequence: TGTGCCAGCAGCCGGACACCTCTAAACACTGAAGCTTTCTTT. It codes for CASSRTPLNTEAFF. J is TRBJ1-1 and V is TRBV7-9; tentative D call: TRBD1 (5 bases). Germline V CDR1 and CDR2: SEHNR, FQNEAQ (reference sequence). Trimming pared 5 bases from V and 2 bases from J, leaving 12 bases between. The CDR3 has 14 amino acids.

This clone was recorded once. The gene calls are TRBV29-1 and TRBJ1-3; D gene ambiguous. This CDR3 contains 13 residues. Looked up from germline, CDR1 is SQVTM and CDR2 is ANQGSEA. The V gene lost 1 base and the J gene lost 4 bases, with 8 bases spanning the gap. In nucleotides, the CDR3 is TGCAGCGTTGAAGGTGAGGCCGGAAACACCATATATTTT. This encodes CSVEGEAGNTIYF.

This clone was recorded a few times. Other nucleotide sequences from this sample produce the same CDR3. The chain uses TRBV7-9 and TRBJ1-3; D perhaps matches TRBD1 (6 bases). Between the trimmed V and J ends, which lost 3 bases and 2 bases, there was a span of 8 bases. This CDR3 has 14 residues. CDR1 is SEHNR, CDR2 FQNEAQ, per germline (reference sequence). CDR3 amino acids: CASSLDRTGNTIYF. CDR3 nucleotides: TGTGCCAGCAGCTTGGACAGAACTGGAAACACCATATATTTT.

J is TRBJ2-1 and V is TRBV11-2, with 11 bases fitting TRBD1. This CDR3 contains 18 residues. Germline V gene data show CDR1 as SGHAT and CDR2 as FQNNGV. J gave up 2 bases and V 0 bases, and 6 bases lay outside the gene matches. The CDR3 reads CASSLELEGQGAYNEQFF. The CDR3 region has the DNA TGTGCCAGCAGCTTAGAGTTGGAGGGACAGGGGGCCTACAATGAGCAGTTCTTC.

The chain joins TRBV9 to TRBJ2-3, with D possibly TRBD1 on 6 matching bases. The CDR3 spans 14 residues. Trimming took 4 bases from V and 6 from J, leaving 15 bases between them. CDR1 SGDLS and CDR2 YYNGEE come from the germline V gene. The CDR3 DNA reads TGTGCCAGCAGCCCATTGACAGGTCGTGATACGCAGTATTTT. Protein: CASSPLTGRDTQYF.

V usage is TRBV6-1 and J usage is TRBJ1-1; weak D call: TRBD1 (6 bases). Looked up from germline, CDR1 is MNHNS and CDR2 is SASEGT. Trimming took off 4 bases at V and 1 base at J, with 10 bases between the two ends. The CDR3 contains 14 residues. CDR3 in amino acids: CASSGYRENTEAFF. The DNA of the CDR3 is TGTGCCAGCAGTGGATACAGGGAGAACACTGAAGCTTTCTTT.

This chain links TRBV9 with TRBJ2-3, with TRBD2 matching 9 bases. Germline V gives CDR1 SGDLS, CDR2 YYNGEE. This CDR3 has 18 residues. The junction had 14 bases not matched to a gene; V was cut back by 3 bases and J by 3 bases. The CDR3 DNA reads TGTGCCAGCAGCGCGCTACCATCCGGGACTAGCTTGACAGATACGCAGTATTTT. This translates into CASSALPSGTSLTDTQYF.

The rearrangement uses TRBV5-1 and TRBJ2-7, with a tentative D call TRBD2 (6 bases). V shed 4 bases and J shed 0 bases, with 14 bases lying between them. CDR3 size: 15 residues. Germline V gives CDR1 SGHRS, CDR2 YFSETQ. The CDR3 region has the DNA TGCGCCAGCAGCCTGAGCGGGTCCAGCTCCTACGAGCAGTACTTC. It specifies CASSLSGSSSYEQYF.

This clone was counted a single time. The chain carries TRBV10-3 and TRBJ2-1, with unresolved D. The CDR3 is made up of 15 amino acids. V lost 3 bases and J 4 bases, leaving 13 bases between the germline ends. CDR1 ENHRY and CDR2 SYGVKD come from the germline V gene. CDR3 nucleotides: TGTGCCATCAGTGACCCTCCCGGTCATTACAATGAGCAGTTCTTC. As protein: CAISDPPGHYNEQFF.

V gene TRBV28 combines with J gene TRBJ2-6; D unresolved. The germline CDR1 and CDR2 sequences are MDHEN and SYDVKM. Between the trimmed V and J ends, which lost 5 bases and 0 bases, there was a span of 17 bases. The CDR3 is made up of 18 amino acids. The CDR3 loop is CASSQTIIKASGANVLTF. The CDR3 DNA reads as TGTGCCAGCAGTCAGACAATCATCAAGGCCTCTGGGGCCAACGTCCTGACTTTC.

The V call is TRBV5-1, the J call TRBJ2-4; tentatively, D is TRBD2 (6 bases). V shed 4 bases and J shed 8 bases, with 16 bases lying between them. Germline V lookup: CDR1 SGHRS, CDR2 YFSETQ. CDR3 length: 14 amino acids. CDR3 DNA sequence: TGCGCCAGCAGCCCCTCGGGCAGGGAGGACATTCAGTACTTC. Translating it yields CASSPSGREDIQYF.

This CDR3 reads CASSLLVGGGTDTQYF. The CDR3 DNA sequence: TGTGCCAGCAGTTTACTCGTAGGGGGCGGCACAGATACGCAGTATTTT. The chain links TRBV27 to TRBJ2-3, with 7 bases that match TRBD1. The V and J ends lost 2 bases and 1 base, in that order; junction bases with no gene match: 6. Germline lookup yields CDR1 MNHEY and CDR2 SMNVEV (reference sequence). The length of the CDR3 is 16 residues.

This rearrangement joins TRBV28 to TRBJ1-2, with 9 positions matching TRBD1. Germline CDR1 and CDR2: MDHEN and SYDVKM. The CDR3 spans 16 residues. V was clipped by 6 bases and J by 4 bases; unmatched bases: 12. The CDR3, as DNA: TGTGCCAGCAGATACGACAGGGGGAAGGGGACCTATGGCTACACCTTC. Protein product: CASRYDRGKGTYGYTF.

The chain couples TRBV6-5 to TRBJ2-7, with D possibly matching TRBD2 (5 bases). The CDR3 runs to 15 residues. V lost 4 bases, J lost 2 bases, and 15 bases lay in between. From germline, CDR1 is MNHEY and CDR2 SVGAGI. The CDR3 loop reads CASSFRDQGPYEQYF. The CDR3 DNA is TGTGCCAGCAGTTTCCGGGATCAAGGGCCCTACGAGCAGTACTTC.

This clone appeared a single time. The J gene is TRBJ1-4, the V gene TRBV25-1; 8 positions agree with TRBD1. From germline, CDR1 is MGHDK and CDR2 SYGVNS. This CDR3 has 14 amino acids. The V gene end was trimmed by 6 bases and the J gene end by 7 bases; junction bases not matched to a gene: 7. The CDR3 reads CASSDRGASEKLFF. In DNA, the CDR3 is TGTGCCAGCAGCGACAGGGGCGCAAGTGAAAAACTGTTTTTT.

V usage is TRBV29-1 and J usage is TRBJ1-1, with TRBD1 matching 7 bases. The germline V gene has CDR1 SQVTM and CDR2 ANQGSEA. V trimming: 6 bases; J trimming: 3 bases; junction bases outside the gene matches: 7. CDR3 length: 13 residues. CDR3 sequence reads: CSVATGKDTEAFF. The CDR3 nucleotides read TGCAGCGTAGCGACAGGGAAGGACACTGAAGCTTTCTTT.

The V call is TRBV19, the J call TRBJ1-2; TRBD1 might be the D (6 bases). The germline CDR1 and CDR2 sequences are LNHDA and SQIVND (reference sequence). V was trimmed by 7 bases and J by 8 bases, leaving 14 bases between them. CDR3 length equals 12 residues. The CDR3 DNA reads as TGTGCCAGTAACGACAGGTCTGGGGGCTACACCTTC. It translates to CASNDRSGGYTF.

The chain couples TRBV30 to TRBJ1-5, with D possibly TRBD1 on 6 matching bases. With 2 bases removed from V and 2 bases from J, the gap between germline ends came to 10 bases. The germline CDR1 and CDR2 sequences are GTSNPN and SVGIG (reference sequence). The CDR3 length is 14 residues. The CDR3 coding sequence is TGTGCCTGGAGTCCAGGGGCAGGCAATCAGCCCCAGCATTTT. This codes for CAWSPGAGNQPQHF. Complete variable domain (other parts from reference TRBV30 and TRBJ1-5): SQTIHQWPATLVQPVGSPLSLECTVEGTSNPNLYWYRQAAGRGLQLLFYSVGIGQISSEVPQNLSASRPQDRQFILSSKKLLLSDSGFYLCAWSPGAGNQPQHFGDGTRLSIL.

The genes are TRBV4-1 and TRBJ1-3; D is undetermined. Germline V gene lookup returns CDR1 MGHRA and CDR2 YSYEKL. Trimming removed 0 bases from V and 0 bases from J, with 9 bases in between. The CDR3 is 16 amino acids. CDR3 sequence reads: CASSQEAPHSGNTIYF. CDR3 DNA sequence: TGCGCCAGCAGCCAAGAAGCTCCCCACTCTGGAAACACCATATATTTT.

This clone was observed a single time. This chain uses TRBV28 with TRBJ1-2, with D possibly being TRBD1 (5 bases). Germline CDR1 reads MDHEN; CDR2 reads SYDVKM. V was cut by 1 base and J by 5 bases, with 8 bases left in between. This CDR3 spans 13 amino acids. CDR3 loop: CASSLFTGYGYTF. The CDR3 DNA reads TGTGCCAGCAGTTTATTCACAGGTTATGGCTACACCTTC.